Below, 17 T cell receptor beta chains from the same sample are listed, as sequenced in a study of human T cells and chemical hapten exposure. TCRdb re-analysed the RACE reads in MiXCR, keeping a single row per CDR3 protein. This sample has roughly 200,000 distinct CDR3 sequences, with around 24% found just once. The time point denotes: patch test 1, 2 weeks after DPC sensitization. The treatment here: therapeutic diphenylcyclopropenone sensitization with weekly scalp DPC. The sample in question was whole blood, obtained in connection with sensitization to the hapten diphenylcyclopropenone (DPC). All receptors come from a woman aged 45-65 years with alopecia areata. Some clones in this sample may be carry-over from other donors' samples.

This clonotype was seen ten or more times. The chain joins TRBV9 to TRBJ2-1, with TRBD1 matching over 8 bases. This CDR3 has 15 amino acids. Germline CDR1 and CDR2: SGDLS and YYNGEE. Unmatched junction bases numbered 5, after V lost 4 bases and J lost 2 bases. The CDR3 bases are TGTGCCAGCAGCCAAGACAGGGGTCCCTACAATGAGCAGTTCTTC. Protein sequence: CASSQDRGPYNEQFF.

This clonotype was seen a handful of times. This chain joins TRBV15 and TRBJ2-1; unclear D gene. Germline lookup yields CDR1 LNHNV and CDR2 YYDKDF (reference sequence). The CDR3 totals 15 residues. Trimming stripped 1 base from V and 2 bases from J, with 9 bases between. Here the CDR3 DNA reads TGTGCCACCAGCAGAGCAGCCAGTGCCTACAATGAGCAGTTCTTC. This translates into CATSRAASAYNEQFF.

The CDR3 sequence is CASSQGQRDQPQHF. The CDR3 nucleotides are TGTGCCAGCAGCCAAGGGCAGCGCGATCAGCCCCAGCATTTT. The chain links TRBV3-1 to TRBJ1-5; D not resolved. CDR1 and CDR2 from the germline V gene are LGHDT and YNNKEL (reference sequence). Deletions cut 1 base from V and 5 bases from J, with 9 bases between. The CDR3 extends over 14 amino acids.

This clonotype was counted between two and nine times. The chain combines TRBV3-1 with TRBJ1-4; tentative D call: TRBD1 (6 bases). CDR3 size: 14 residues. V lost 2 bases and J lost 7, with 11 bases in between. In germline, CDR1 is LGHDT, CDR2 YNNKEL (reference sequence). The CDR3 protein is CASSQSGTPEKLFF. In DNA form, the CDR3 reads TGTGCCAGCAGCCAATCGGGGACACCTGAAAAACTGTTTTTT.

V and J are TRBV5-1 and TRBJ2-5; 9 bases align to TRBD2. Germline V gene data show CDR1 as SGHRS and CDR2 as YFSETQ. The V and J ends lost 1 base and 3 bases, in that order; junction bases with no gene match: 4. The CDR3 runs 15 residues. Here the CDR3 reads CASSLLSGSEETQYF. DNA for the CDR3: TGCGCCAGCAGCTTGCTTAGCGGGAGCGAAGAGACCCAGTACTTC.

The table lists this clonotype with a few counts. CDR3 in amino acids: CASKGGNNQPQHF. CDR3 nucleotide sequence: TGTGCCAGCAAGGGTGGGAACAATCAGCCCCAGCATTTT. The chain uses TRBV25-1 and TRBJ1-5; no firm D call. CDR1 is MGHDK, CDR2 SYGVNS, per germline. Trimming took 7 bases from V and 3 from J, leaving 10 bases between them. CDR3 length: 13 amino acids.

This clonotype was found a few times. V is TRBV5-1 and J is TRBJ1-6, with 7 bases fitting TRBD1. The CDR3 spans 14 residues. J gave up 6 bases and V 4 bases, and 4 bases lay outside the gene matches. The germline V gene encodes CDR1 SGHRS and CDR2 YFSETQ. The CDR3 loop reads CASSRTGVNSPLHF. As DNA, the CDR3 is TGCGCCAGCAGCAGGACAGGAGTTAATTCACCCCTCCACTTT.

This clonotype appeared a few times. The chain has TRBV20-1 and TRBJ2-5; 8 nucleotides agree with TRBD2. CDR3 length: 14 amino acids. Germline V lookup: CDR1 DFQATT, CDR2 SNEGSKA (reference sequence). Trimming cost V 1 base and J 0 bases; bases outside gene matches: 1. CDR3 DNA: TGCAGTGCTAGAGCGGGAGGGAACCAAGAGACCCAGTACTTC. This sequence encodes CSARAGGNQETQYF.

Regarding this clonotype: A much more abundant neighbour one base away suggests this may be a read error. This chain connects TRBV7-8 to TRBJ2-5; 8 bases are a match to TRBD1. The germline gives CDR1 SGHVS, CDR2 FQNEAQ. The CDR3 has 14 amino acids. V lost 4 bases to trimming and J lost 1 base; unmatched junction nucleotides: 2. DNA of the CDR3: TGTGCCAGCAGCTGGACAGGGAGCCAAGAGACCCAGTACTTC. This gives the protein CASSWTGSQETQYF.

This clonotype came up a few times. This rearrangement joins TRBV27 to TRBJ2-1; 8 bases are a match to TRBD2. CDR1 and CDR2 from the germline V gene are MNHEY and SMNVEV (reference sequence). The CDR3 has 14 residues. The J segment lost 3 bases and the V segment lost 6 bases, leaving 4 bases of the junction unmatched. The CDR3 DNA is TGTGCCAGCAGGACTAGCGCGGTCTACAATGAGCAGTTCTTC. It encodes CASRTSAVYNEQFF.

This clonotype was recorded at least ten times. The CDR3 spells CSGRLAGGGDIQYF. The CDR3 bases are TGCAGCGGGCGGCTAGCGGGAGGCGGGGACATTCAGTACTTC. This chain connects TRBV29-1 to TRBJ2-4; 11 bases agree with TRBD2. With V trimmed by 7 bases and J by 8 bases, 10 bases remained unmatched. The germline CDR1 and CDR2 sequences are SQVTM and ANQGSEA. The CDR3 runs to 14 residues. Supplemented by reference TRBV29-1 and TRBJ2-4, the full variable domain reads SAVISQKPSRDICQRGTSLTIQCQVDSQVTMMFWYRQQPGQSLTLIATANQGSEATYESGFVIDKFPISRPNLTFSTLTVSNMSPEDSSIYLCSGRLAGGGDIQYFGAGTRLSVL.

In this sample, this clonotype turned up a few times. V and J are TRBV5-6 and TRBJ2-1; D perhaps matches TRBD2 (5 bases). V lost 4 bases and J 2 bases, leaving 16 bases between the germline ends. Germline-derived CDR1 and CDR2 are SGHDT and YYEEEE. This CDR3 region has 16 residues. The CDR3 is CASSPYTSGAYNEQFF. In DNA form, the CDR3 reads TGTGCCAGCAGCCCATATACTAGTGGCGCCTACAATGAGCAGTTCTTC.

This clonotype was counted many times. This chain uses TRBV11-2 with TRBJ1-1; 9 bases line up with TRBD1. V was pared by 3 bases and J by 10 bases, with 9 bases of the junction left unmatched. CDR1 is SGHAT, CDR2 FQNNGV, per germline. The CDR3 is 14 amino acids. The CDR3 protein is CASSFNRQGVGAFF. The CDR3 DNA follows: TGTGCCAGCAGCTTTAACCGACAGGGGGTTGGAGCTTTCTTT.

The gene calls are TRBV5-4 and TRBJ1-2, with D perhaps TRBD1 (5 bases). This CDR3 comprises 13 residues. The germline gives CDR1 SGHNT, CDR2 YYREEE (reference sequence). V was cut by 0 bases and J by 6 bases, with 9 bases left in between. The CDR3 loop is CASSLGAGDGYTF. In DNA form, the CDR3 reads TGTGCCAGCAGCTTGGGGGCGGGGGATGGCTACACCTTC. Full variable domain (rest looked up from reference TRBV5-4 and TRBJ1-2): ETGVTQSPTHLIKTRGQQVTLRCSSQSGHNTVSWYQQALGQGPQFIFQYYREEENGRGNFPPRFSGLQFPNYSSELNVNALELDDSALYLCASSLGAGDGYTFGSGTRLTVV.

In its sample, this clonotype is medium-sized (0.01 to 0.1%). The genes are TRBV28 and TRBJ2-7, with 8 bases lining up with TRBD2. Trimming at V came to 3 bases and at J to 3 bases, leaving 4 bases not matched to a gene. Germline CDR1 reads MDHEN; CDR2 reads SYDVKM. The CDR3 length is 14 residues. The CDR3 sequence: CASSFSGSFYEQYF. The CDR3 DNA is TGTGCCAGCAGTTTCAGCGGGAGCTTCTACGAGCAGTACTTC.

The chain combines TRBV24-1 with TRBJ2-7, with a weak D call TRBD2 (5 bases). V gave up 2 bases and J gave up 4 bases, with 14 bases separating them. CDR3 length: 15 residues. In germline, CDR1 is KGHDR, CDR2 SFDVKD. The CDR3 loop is CATSDSSRKVYEQYF. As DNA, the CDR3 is TGTGCCACCAGTGATTCTAGCAGGAAGGTGTACGAGCAGTACTTC.

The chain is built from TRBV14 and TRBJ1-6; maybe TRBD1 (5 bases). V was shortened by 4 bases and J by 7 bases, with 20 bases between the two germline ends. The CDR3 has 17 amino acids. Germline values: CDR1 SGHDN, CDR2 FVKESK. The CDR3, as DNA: TGTGCCAGCAGCCCTCCGGGACCTCCAAGACCAAATTCACCCCTCCACTTT. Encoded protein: CASSPPGPPRPNSPLHF.